This T cell receptor (beta chain) was sequenced in a study of T cells after yellow fever vaccination. General study points: Weaker overall, the secondary response nonetheless peaked faster (day 5 versus 15).

Germline-derived CDR1 and CDR2 are LGHNA and YSLEER. V shed 0 bases and J shed 7 bases, with 22 bases lying between them. The CDR3 is 18 amino acids. For TCR, cDNA came from 5'RACE template switching, which added a universal primer site and UMIs. TCRdb called the 5' RACE reads again in MiXCR, with one record for every CDR3 protein. Of fewer than 450,000 distinct CDR3 sequences listed, roughly 8% were seen once; the top ten hold approximately 18%. This clonotype has only a few counts. What it binds is unknown. The source of this sequence is a man aged 18 to 30 who received the YFV17D yellow fever vaccine. This chain uses TRBV4-3 with TRBJ2-1; D gene uncertain. The sample was PBMCs, taken approximately 40 days after the first yellow fever vaccination. The CDR3 reads CASSQDIRPLGRLNEQFF. CDR3 in DNA: TGCGCCAGCAGCCAAGATATTAGGCCCCTAGGTCGTTTGAATGAGCAGTTCTTC.